This T cell receptor beta chain emerged from a study of blood T cell repertoires in COVID-19. Overall study: Nucleic acid was either cDNA or gDNA, and it came from T cells, B-cell-depleted T cells, or PBMCs.

Profiling relied on immunoSEQ multiplex PCR, and the TCRdb table lists in-frame clones only, not all of them. The data show approximately 300,000 clones, with about nine tenths seen just once and about 4.1% held by the top ten. The CDR3 consists of 15 residues. V lost 6 bases to trimming and J lost 0 bases, with 12 bases between them. CDR1 is SEHNR and CDR2 is FQNEAQ in the germline V gene (reference sequence). The age range of participants was about 18 to 95 years, with residence in roughly 25 US areas. This clonotype was obtained from a man younger than 45 who had recovered from COVID-19. The chain is built from TRBV7-9 and TRBJ1-3; possibly TRBD1 for D (6 bases). The sequencing input was PBMCs or T cells enriched from blood (not recorded which). CDR3 region: CASRRTGSSGNTIYF. DNA of the CDR3: TGTGCCAGCAGAAGAACAGGGAGCTCTGGAAACACCATATATTTT.